The subject of this entry is one T cell receptor beta chain. The data were obtained in a study of blood T cell repertoires in COVID-19. Study-level background: There were acute and convalescent COVID-19 samples, and they came from the United States, Italy and Spain. T cells, B-cell-depleted T cells, or PBMCs provided the cDNA or gDNA that served as material.

In the source study's methods: Cell counts per sample came from amplifying reference gene primers. The data were produced by immunoSEQ multiplex PCR, yet TCRdb's version contains in-frame clones alone and is incomplete. V and J calls and clone size come straight from that table; D and trimming were deduced from the DNA. The profile shows more than 90,000 clones, roughly 90% of them singletons. V was clipped by 2 bases and J by 7 bases; unmatched bases: 13. The CDR3 extends over 18 amino acids. In germline, CDR1 is SNHLY, CDR2 FYNNEI. This receptor was obtained from a man aged 65 to 79 who had recovered from COVID-19. The chain is built from TRBV2 and TRBJ2-1, with 11 bases matching TRBD2. Input material: peripheral blood. This CDR3 is CASSEMELAGVKGNEQFF. CDR3 bases: TGTGCCAGCAGTGAAATGGAACTAGCGGGGGTTAAAGGGAATGAGCAGTTCTTC.